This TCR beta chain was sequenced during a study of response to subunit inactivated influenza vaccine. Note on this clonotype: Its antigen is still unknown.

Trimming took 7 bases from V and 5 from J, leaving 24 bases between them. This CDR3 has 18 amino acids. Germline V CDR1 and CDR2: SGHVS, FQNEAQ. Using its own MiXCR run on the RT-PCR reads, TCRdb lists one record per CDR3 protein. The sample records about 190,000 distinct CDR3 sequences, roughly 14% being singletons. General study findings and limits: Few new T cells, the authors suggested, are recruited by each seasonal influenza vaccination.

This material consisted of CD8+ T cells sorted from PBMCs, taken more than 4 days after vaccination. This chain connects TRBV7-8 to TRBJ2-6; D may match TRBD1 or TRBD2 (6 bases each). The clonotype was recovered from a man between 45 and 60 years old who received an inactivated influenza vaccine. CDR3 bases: TGTGCCAGCATCGGGGGCCGCCTAGGACAGTTCCGGGCCAACGTCCTGACTTTC. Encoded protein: CASIGGRLGQFRANVLTF.